This is a list of T cell receptor beta chains from one sample in a study of blood T cells in healthy people across ages. TCRdb called the 5' RACE reads again in MiXCR, with one record for every CDR3 protein. Counted here are about 830,000 distinct CDR3 sequences, approximately 59% occurring once; the ten biggest clones make up 28%. The sequenced sample consisted of blood. Receptors originate from a man aged 25-40 years in good health. Each CDR3 is given with its conserved first and last residue. The order of the fields is J gene, CDR3 length, D gene, clone size, V gene, CDR3 protein, CDR3 DNA. The D gene is left open where the match is weak. A row's size may be missing; if present it is once, few, many or a size class.

TRBJ2-1	11	.	.	TRBV12-3/TRBV12-4	CASRDRNEQFF	TGTGCCAGCAGAGACAGGAATGAGCAGTTCTTC
TRBJ2-3	18	.	.	TRBV2	CASSEHRGLRQSTDTQYF	TGTGCCAGCAGTGAGCACCGAGGACTCCGACAAAGCACAGATACGCAGTATTTT
TRBJ2-1	12	TRBD1	.	TRBV20-1	CSASPGTVEQFF	TGCAGTGCTAGCCCCGGGACAGTGGAGCAGTTCTTC
TRBJ2-1	13	.	.	TRBV29-1	CSVGLASDNEQFF	TGCAGCGTTGGGCTGGCTAGCGACAATGAGCAGTTCTTC
TRBJ1-2	14	.	.	TRBV2	CASSEARGAHGYTF	TGTGCCAGCAGTGAAGCGCGAGGGGCGCATGGCTACACCTTC
TRBJ2-2	12	.	.	TRBV10-3	CAINPGTGELFF	TGTGCCATCAACCCGGGCACCGGGGAGCTGTTTTTT
TRBJ2-7	13	TRBD2	few	TRBV7-8	CASLLAGGNEQYF	TGTGCCTCTCTTCTAGCGGGGGGAAACGAGCAGTACTTC
TRBJ2-3	15	.	.	TRBV10-3	CAISEVVRGADTQYF	TGTGCCATCAGTGAGGTAGTTAGGGGTGCAGATACGCAGTATTTT
TRBJ2-3	18	TRBD2	once	TRBV11-2	CASSSLAGALASTDTQYF	TGTGCCAGCAGCTCCCTAGCGGGGGCCCTCGCTAGCACAGATACGCAGTATTTT
TRBJ1-2	13	.	few	TRBV7-2	CASSSGRGNGYTF	TGTGCCAGCAGCTCTGGCAGGGGCAATGGCTACACCTTC
TRBJ2-6	15	.	few	TRBV12-3/TRBV12-4	CASSPMFSGANVLTF	TGTGCCAGCAGTCCTATGTTCTCAGGGGCCAACGTCCTGACTTTC
TRBJ1-5	15	.	few	TRBV29-1	CSVEDGGLGPQPQHF	TGCAGCGTTGAAGATGGAGGCCTAGGGCCCCAGCCCCAGCATTTT
TRBJ2-1	14	.	.	TRBV7-9	CASSSGTGADEQFF	TGTGCCAGCAGCTCCGGGACGGGAGCCGATGAGCAGTTCTTC
TRBJ2-3	15	TRBD2	.	TRBV4-3	CASSQPAGGGDTQYF	TGCGCCAGCAGCCAGCCAGCGGGGGGTGGGGATACGCAGTATTTT
TRBJ2-3	16	.	.	TRBV28	CASSQEWIPGPDTQYF	TGTGCCAGCAGTCAGGAGTGGATCCCTGGTCCAGATACGCAGTATTTT
TRBJ1-2	11	.	.	TRBV29-1	CSVFYGQGYTF	TGCAGCGTTTTTTATGGACAGGGCTACACCTTC
TRBJ1-2	15	TRBD1	.	TRBV20-1	CSAPVTGEGDYGYTF	TGCAGTGCCCCAGTTACAGGGGAGGGAGACTATGGCTACACCTTC